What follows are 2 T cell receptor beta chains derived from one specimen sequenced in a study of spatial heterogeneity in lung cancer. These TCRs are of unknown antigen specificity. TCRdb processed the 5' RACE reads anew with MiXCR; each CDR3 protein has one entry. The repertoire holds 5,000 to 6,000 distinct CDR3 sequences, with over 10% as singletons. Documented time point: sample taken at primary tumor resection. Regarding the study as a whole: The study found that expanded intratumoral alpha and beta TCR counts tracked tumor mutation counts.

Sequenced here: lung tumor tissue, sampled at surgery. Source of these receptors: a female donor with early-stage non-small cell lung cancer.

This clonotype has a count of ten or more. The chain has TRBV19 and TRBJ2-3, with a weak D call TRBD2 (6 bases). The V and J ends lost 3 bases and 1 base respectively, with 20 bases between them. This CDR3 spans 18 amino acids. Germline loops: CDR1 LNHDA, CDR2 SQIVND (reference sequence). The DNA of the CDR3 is TGTGCCAGTAGTATTGGTAGTGAGGCGGGATATGGCACAGATACGCAGTATTTT. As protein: CASSIGSEAGYGTDTQYF.

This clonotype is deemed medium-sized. The CDR3 DNA reads as TGTGCCAGCAGCTTAGTCCAGAACGGGGCTGAAGCTTTCTTT. Its protein product is CASSLVQNGAEAFF. J is TRBJ1-1 and V is TRBV13; D ambiguous. This CDR3 contains 14 residues. Germline loops: CDR1 PRHDT, CDR2 FYEKMQ (reference sequence). Between the trimmed V and J ends, which lost 1 base and 6 bases, there was a span of 12 bases.